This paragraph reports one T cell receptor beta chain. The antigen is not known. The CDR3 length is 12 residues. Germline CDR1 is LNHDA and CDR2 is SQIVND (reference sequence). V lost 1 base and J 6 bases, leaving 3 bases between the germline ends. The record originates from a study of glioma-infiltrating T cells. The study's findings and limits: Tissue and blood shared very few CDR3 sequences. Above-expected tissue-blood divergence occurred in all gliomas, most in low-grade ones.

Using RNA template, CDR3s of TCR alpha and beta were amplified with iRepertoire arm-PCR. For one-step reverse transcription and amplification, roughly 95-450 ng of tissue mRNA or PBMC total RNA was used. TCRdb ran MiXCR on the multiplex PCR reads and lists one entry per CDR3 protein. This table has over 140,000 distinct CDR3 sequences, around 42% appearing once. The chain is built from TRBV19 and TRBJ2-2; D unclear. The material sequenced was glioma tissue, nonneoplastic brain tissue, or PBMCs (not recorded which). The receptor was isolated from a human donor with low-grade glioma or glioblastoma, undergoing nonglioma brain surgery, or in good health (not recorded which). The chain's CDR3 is CASSIVAGELFF. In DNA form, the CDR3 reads TGTGCCAGTAGTATAGTTGCCGGGGAGCTGTTTTTT.